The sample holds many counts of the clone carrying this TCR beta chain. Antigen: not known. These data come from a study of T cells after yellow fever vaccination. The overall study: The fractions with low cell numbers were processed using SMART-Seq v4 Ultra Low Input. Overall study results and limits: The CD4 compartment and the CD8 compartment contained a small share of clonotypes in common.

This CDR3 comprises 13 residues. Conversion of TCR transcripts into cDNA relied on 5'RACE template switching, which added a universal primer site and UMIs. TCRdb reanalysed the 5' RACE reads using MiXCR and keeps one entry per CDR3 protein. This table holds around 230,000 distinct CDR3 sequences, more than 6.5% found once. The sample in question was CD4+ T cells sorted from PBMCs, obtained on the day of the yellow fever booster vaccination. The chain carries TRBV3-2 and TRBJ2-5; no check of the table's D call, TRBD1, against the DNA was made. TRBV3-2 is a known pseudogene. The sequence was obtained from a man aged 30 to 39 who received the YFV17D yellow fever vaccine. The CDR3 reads CASSYDSKETQYF. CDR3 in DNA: TGTGCCAGCAGTTACGACAGCAAAGAGACCCAGTACTTC.